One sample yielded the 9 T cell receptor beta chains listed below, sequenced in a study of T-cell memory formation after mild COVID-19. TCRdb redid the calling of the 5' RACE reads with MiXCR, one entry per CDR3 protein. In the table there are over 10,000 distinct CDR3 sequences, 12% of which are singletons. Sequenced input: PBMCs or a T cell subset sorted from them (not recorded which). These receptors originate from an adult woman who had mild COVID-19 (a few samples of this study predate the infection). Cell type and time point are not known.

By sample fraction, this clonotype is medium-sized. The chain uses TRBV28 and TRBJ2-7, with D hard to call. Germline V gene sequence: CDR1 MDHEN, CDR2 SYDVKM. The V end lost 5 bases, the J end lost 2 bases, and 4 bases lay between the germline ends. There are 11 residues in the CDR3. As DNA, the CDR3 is TGTGCCAGCAGTCTGGCCTACGAGCAGTACTTC. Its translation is CASSLAYEQYF.

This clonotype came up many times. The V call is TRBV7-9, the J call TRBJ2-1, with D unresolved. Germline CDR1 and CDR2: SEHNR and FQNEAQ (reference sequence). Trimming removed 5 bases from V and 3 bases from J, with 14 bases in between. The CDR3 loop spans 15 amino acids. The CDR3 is CASSPGLWDYNEQFF. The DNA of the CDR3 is TGTGCCAGCAGCCCCGGTCTATGGGACTACAATGAGCAGTTCTTC.

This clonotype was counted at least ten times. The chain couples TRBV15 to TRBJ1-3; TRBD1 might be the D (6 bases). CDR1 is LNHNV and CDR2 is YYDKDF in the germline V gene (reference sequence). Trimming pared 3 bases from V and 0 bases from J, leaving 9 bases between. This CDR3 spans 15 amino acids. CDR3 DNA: TGTGCCACCAGCAGGGACAGCAACTCTGGAAACACCATATATTTT. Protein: CATSRDSNSGNTIYF. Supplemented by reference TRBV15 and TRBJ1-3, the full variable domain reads DAMVIQNPRYQVTQFGKPVTLSCSQTLNHNVMYWYQQKSSQAPKLLFHYYDKDFNNEADTPDNFQSRRPNTSFCFLDIRSPGLGDTAMYLCATSRDSNSGNTIYFGEGSWLTVV.

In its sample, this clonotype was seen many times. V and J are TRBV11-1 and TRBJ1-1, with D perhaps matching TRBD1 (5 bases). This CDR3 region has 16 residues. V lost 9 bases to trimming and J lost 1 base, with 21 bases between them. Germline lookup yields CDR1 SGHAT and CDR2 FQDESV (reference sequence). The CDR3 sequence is CASTLMRGSQNTEAFF. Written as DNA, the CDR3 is TGTGCCAGTACTTTAATGCGGGGCTCCCAGAACACTGAAGCTTTCTTT. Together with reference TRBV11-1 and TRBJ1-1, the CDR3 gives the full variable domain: EAEVAQSPRYKITEKSQAVAFWCDPISGHATLYWYRQILGQGPELLVQFQDESVVDDSQLPKDRFSAERLKGVDSTLKIQPAELGDSAMYLCASTLMRGSQNTEAFFGQGTRLTVV.

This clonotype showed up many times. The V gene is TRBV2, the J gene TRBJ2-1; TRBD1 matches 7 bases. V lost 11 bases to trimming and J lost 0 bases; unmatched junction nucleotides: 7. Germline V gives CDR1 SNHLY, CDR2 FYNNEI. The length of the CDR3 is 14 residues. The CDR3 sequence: CAAVQGSSYNEQFF. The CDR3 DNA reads TGTGCCGCAGTACAGGGGAGCTCCTACAATGAGCAGTTCTTC.

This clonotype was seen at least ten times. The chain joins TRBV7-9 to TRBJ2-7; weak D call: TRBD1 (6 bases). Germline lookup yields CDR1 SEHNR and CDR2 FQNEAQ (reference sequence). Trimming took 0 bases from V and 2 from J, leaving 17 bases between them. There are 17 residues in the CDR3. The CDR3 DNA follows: TGTGCCAGCAGCTTAGCCGGGTGGGGCGGACAGACCTACGAGCAGTACTTC. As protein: CASSLAGWGGQTYEQYF.

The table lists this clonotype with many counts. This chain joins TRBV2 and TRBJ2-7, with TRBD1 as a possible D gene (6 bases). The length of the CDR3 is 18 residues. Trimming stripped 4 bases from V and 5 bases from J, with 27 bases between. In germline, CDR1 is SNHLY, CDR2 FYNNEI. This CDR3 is CASSVTNYWTDEYHEQYF. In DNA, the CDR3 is TGTGCCAGCAGTGTTACGAATTACTGGACAGATGAATATCACGAGCAGTACTTC.

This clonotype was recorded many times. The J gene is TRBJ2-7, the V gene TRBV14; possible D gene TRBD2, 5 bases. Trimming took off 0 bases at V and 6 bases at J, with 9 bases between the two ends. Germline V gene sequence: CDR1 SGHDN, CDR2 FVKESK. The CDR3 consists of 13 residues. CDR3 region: CASSQDPGSEQYF. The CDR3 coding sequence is TGTGCCAGCAGCCAAGATCCGGGAAGCGAGCAGTACTTC.

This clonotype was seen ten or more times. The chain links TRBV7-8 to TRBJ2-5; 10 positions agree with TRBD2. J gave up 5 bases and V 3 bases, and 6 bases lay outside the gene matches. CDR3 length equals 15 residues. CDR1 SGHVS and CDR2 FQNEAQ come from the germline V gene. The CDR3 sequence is CASSFFPGLAETQYF. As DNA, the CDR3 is TGTGCCAGCAGCTTCTTTCCGGGACTAGCGGAGACCCAGTACTTC.